Below, one T cell receptor beta chain is given with its context. Cohorts were assigned according to the clinical history that participants reported. This CDR3 spans 16 amino acids. Trimming removed 4 bases at V and 4 bases at J, with 20 bases between. Germline V gene sequence: CDR1 WSHSY, CDR2 SAAADI. These data belong to a study of blood T cell repertoires in COVID-19. About the study: There were acute and convalescent COVID-19 samples, and they came from the United States, Italy and Spain.

The method was immunoSEQ multiplex PCR; TCRdb's version includes in-frame clones alone and lacks a portion of them. The table records about 130,000 clones, 70% to 85% of them present only once. This chain uses TRBV10-2 with TRBJ2-7; possibly TRBD1 for D (6 bases). This receptor was obtained from a man aged 45-60 years who had recovered from COVID-19. Sequenced input: PBMCs or T cells enriched from blood (not recorded which). In DNA, the CDR3 is TGCGCCAGCAGTGGTTTAGGACAGCCCAAAGGTTACGAGCAGTACTTC. Translation: CASSGLGQPKGYEQYF.